The clone carrying this T cell receptor beta chain was counted many times. With 4 bases clipped from V and 2 bases from J, the junction kept 3 bases outside the gene matches. From germline, CDR1 is MNHNS and CDR2 SASEGT. The CDR3 length is 15 residues. Profiling relied on immunoSEQ multiplex PCR, and the TCRdb table lists in-frame clones only, not all of them. The sample has roughly 63,000 clones, roughly 59% seen once. The sample belongs to a study of cytotoxic CD8 clonotypes in ibrutinib-treated CLL. Sequences were derived from PBMCs, sampled after 12 months of ibrutinib treatment. The chain combines TRBV6-1 with TRBJ2-5; TRBD2 matches 11 bases. This receptor was identified in a human donor with chronic lymphocytic leukemia. Here the CDR3 DNA reads TGTGCCAGCAGTGCTAGCGGGGGGCTGCAAGAGACCCAGTACTTC. It encodes CASSASGGLQETQYF.